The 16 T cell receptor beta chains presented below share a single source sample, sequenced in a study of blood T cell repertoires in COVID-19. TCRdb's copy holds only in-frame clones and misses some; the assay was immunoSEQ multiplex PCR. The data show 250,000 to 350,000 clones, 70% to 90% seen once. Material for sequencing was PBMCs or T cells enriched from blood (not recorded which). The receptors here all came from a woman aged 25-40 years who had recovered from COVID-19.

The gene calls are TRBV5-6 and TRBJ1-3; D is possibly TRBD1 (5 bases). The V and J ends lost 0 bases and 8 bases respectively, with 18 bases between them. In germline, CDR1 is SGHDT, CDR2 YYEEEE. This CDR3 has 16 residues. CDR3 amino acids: CASSLAWQGKIDTIYF. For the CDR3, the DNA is TGTGCCAGCAGCTTGGCCTGGCAGGGAAAAATTGACACCATATATTTT.

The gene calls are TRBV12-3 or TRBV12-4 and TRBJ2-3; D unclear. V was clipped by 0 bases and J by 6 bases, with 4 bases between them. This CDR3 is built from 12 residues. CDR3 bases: TGTGCCAGCAGTTTAGCGCGGGATACGCAGTATTTT. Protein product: CASSLARDTQYF.

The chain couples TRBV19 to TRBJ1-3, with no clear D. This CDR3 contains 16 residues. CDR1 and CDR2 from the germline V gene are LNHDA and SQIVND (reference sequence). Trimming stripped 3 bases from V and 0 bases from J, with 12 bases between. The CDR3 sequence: CASSMGGRNSGNTIYF. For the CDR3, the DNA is TGTGCCAGTAGTATGGGAGGACGGAACTCTGGAAACACCATATATTTT.

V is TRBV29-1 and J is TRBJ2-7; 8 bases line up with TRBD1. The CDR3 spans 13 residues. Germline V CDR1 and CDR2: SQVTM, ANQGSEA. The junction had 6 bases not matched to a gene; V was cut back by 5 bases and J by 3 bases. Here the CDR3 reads CSVITGGNYEQYF. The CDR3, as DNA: TGCAGCGTTATAACAGGGGGAAACTACGAGCAGTACTTC.

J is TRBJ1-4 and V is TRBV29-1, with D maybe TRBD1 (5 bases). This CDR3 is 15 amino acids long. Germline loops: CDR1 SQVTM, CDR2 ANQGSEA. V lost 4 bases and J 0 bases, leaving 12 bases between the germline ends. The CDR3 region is CSVGGGPATNEKLFF. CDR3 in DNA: TGCAGCGTTGGGGGGGGACCTGCAACTAATGAAAAACTGTTTTTT.

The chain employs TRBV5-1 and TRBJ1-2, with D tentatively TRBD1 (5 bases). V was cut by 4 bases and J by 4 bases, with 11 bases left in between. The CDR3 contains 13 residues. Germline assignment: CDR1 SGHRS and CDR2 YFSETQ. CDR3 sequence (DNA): TGCGCCAGCAGCCCCCAGGGTTTCTATGGCTACACCTTC. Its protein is CASSPQGFYGYTF.

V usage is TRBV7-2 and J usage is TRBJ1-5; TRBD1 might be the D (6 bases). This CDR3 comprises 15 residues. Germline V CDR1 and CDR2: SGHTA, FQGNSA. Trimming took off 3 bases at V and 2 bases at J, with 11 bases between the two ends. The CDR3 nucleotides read TGTGCCAGCAGCTTTACAGGGAGTGGCAATCAGCCCCAGCATTTT. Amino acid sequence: CASSFTGSGNQPQHF.

CDR3 in DNA: TGTGCCAGCAGTGATTGGTACGGGGGGAGGGCTGAAGCTTTCTTT. Residues: CASSDWYGGRAEAFF. This rearrangement joins TRBV6-1 to TRBJ1-1; D might be TRBD1 (5 bases). Between the trimmed V and J ends, which lost 3 bases and 6 bases, there was a span of 17 bases. Per the germline V gene, CDR1 is MNHNS and CDR2 is SASEGT. CDR3 length equals 15 residues.

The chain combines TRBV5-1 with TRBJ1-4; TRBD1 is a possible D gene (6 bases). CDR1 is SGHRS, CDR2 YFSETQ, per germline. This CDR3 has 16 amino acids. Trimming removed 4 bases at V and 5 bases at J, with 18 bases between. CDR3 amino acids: CASSINTQGKNEKLFF. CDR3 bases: TGCGCCAGCAGCATTAATACACAGGGAAAAAATGAAAAACTGTTTTTT.

CDR3: CASSSQGAGNTIYF. The DNA for the CDR3 is TGTGCCAGCTCATCCCAGGGCGCTGGAAACACCATATATTTT. The V and J genes are TRBV18 and TRBJ1-3; D perhaps matches TRBD1 (5 bases). Trimming removed 5 bases from V and 2 bases from J, with 10 bases in between. Germline lookup yields CDR1 KGHSH and CDR2 LQKENI. The CDR3 extends over 14 amino acids.

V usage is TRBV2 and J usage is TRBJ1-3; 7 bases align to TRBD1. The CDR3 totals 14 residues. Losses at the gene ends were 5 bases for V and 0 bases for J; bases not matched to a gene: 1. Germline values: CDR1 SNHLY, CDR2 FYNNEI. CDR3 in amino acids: CASSWDSSGNTIYF. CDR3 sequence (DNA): TGTGCCAGCAGTTGGGACAGCTCTGGAAACACCATATATTTT.

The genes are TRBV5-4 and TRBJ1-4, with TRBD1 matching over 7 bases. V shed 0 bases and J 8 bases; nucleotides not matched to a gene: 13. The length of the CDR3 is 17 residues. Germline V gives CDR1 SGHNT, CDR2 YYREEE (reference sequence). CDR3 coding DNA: TGTGCCAGCAGCTTGGGGGCACGGACAGGAAGCGCGGAAAAACTGTTTTTT. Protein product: CASSLGARTGSAEKLFF.

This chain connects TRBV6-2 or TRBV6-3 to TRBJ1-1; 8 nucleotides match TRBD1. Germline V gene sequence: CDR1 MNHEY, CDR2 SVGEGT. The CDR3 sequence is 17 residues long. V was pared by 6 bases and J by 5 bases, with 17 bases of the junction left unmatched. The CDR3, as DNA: TGTGCCAGCAGCGCCAGCCGAATTACAGGGGGGGGGACTGAAGCTTTCTTT. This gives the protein CASSASRITGGGTEAFF.

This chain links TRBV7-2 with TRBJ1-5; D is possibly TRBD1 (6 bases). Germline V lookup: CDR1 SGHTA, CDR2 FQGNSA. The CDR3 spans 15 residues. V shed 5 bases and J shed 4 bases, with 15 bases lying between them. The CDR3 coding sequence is TGTGCCAGCAGCCGGCCGGGGGGCCGGAATCAGCCCCAGCATTTT. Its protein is CASSRPGGRNQPQHF.

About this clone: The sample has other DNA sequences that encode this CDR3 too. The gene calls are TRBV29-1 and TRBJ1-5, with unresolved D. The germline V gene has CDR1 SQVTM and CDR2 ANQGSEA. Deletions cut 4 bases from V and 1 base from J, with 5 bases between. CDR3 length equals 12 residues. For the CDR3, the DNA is TGCAGCGTTGGAGGGAGCAATCAGCCCCAGCATTTT. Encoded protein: CSVGGSNQPQHF. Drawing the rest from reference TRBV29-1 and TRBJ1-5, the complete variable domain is SAVISQKPSRDICQRGTSLTIQCQVDSQVTMMFWYRQQPGQSLTLIATANQGSEATYESGFVIDKFPISRPNLTFSTLTVSNMSPEDSSIYLCSVGGSNQPQHFGDGTRLSIL.

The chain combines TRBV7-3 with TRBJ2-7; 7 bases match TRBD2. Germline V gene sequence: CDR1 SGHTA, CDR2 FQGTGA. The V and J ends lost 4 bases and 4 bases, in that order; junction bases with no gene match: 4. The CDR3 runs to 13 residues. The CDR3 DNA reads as TGTGCCAGCAGCTCAGCTAGCGGATACGAGCAGTACTTC. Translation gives CASSSASGYEQYF.